Reported below is one TCR beta chain. No antigen is known for it. This record belongs to a study of identical twins. Overall study findings and caveats: While abundant cord blood beta clonotypes carried fewer insertions, memory repertoires showed no such pattern. Models predicted too little out-of-frame TCR alpha sharing in monozygotic twins. Shared out-of-frame alpha sequences (those common to twins) showed excess low generation probability.

TCRdb passed the 5' RACE reads through MiXCR, listing each CDR3 protein once. The sample gives roughly 1,500,000 distinct CDR3 sequences, around a third of which show up once; 0.25% to 0.3% is in the top ten. Only healthy Caucasians were enrolled as donors. The germline V gene encodes CDR1 LGHDT and CDR2 YNNKEL (reference sequence). The CDR3 totals 15 residues. The sample taken for sequencing was cord blood. The chain uses TRBV3-1 and TRBJ2-1; 9 bases map to TRBD1. The last part of the DNA fits TRBJ2-7 better; the J call may be wrong. The origin of this receptor is a newborn girl in good health. CDR3 DNA sequence: TGTGCCAGCAGCCCGACAGGGGGGCCTTACAATGAGCAGTACTTC. Protein sequence: CASSPTGGPYNEQYF.